Listed below are T cell receptor beta chains from one sample, sequenced in a study of T cells in Graves' hyperthyroidism and ophthalmopathy. TCRdb analysed the multiplex PCR reads with MiXCR anew, one entry per CDR3 protein. The table includes 380,000 or so distinct CDR3 sequences, under 20% detected once. Sequencing used blood. The receptors were sampled from a woman between 18 and 29 years old with Graves' hyperthyroidism. Both conserved end residues are part of each CDR3. D genes are given only for firm matches. Clone size is given for some rows only: seen once, a few or many times, or a class if the clone is expanded.

J: TRBJ1-2; V: TRBV28; size: many; D: TRBD1; CDR3: CASSSGTDGYTF; DNA: TGTGCCAGCAGTTCCGGGACAGATGGCTACACCTTC
J: TRBJ2-7; V: TRBV7-2; size: .; D: TRBD1; CDR3: CASGLDRSYEQYF; DNA: TGTGCCAGCGGACTGGACAGGAGCTACGAGCAGTACTTC
J: TRBJ2-6; V: TRBV5-1; size: few; D: .; CDR3: CASSFSGLSGANVLTF; DNA: TGCGCCAGCAGCTTTTCGGGGCTCTCTGGGGCCAACGTCCTGACTTTC
J: TRBJ1-1; V: TRBV12-3/TRBV12-4; size: many; D: .; CDR3: CASSLHTILGVAFF; DNA: TGTGCCAGCAGTCTCCACACGATCCTAGGAGTAGCTTTCTTT
J: TRBJ2-5; V: TRBV11-3; size: many; D: .; CDR3: CASSLWPLLRENQETQYF; DNA: TGTGCCAGCAGCTTATGGCCCCTACTCAGGGAGAACCAAGAGACCCAGTACTTC
J: TRBJ1-1; V: TRBV5-1; size: many; D: TRBD1; CDR3: CASSLETGTMIAFF; DNA: TGCGCCAGCAGCTTGGAGACAGGGACTATGATAGCTTTCTTT
J: TRBJ1-2; V: TRBV5-1; size: .; D: .; CDR3: CASSLEPGADYGYTF; DNA: TGCGCCAGCAGCTTGGAGCCAGGGGCGGACTATGGCTACACCTTC
J: TRBJ1-1; V: TRBV6-2/TRBV6-3; size: .; D: .; CDR3: CASSPVGGSNTEAFF; DNA: TGTGCCAGCAGCCCCGTGGGGGGGTCAAACACTGAAGCTTTCTTT
J: TRBJ2-2; V: TRBV18; size: many; D: TRBD2; CDR3: CASSSTVSGGSGELFF; DNA: TGTGCCAGCTCATCTACCGTTAGCGGGGGAAGCGGGGAGCTGTTTTTT
J: TRBJ2-2; V: TRBV7-8; size: many; D: TRBD2; CDR3: CASSALGTTYTGELFF; DNA: TGTGCCAGCAGCGCCCTCGGGACTACCTACACCGGGGAGCTGTTTTTT
J: TRBJ2-5; V: TRBV12-3/TRBV12-4; size: .; D: .; CDR3: CASSIVGTAQETQYF; DNA: TGTGCCAGCTCCATCGTCGGGACTGCACAAGAGACCCAGTACTTC
J: TRBJ1-1; V: TRBV5-1; size: many; D: .; CDR3: CASSFLKTGANTEAFF; DNA: TGCGCCAGCAGCTTCCTTAAGACAGGAGCGAACACTGAAGCTTTCTTT
J: TRBJ1-2; V: TRBV11-2; size: .; D: .; CDR3: CASSHPTGVSGGSYGYTF; DNA: TGTGCCAGCAGCCACCCCACGGGGGTGAGCGGGGGCAGCTATGGCTACACCTTC
J: TRBJ2-7; V: TRBV29-1; size: few; D: TRBD1; CDR3: CSALTGSGEQYF; DNA: TGCAGCGCTTTGACAGGGTCGGGCGAGCAGTACTTC
J: TRBJ1-1; V: TRBV30; size: .; D: .; CDR3: CAVQRNTEAFF; DNA: TGTGCCGTGCAGAGGAACACTGAAGCTTTCTTT
J: TRBJ1-5; V: TRBV29-1; size: .; D: TRBD1; CDR3: CSVPGQGNQPQHF; DNA: TGCAGCGTTCCGGGACAGGGCAATCAGCCCCAGCATTTT
J: TRBJ2-7; V: TRBV20-1; size: many; D: TRBD2; CDR3: CSACSSSGGREQYF; DNA: TGCAGTGCTTGCTCTTCTAGCGGGGGGAGAGAGCAGTACTTC
J: TRBJ1-1; V: TRBV29-1; size: many; D: .; CDR3: CSVPPGGTEAFF; DNA: TGCAGCGTCCCCCCGGGGGGCACTGAAGCTTTCTTT